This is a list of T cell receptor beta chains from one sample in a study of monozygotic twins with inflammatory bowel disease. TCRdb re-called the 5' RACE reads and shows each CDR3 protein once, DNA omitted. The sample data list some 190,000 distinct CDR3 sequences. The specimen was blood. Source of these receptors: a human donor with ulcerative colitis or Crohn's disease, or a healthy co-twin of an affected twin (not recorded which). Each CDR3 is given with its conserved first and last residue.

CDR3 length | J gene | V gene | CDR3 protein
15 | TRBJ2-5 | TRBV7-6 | CASSLIGGGQETQYF
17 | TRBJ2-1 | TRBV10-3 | CAISNTGDGRRHNEQFF
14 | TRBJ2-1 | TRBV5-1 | CASSFGGLGNEQFF
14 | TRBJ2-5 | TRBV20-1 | CSANGVPIRETQYF
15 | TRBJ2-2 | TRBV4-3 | CASSQVGSNTGELFF
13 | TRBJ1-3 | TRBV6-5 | CASSQQSGNTIYF
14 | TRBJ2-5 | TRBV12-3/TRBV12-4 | CASSPRDSQETQYF
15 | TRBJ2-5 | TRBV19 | CGSSLYAAVRETQYF
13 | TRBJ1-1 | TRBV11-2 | CASNLQTGYRPFF
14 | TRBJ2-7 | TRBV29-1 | CSVHYRDGLYEQYF
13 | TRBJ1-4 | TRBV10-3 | CATVGGPGEKLFF
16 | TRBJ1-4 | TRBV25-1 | CASSESSGGTREKLFF
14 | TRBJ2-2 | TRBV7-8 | CASRLAENTGELFF
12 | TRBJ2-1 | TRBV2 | CATLDRVNEQFF
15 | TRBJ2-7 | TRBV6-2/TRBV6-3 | CASSSGTLNTYEQYF
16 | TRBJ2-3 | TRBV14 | CASSQDQREWADTQYF
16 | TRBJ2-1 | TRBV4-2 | CASRQWDSSSYNEQFF
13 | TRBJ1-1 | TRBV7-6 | CASSFLGATEAFF
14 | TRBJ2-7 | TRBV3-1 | CASSPGNRFYEQYF
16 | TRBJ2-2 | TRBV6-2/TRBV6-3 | CASSTVHGQNTGELFF
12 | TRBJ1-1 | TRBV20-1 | CSAGDWGREAFF
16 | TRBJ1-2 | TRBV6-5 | CASSYYRQGTNYGYTF
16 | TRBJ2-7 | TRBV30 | CAWSVYRGARVYEQYF
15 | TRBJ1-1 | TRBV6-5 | CASSSQGLGDTEAFF
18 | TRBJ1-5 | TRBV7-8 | CASSLLIPGPFTHQPQHF
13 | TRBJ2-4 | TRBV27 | CASSFRESGIQYF
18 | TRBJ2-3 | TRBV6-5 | CASSYSEGGLAHTDTQYF
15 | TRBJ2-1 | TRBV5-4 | CASSGGFQGNNEQFF
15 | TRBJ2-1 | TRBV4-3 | CASSQGSGTYNEQFF
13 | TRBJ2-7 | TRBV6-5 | CASSYDLDYEQYF
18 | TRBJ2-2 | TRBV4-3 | CASSQLPGLAENTGELFF
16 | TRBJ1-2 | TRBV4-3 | CASSQQKGAGNYGYTF
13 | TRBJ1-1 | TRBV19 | CASSKMGGTEAFF
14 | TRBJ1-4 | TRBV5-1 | CASSLEGLGEKLFF
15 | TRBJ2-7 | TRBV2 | CASSEKASGFYEQYF
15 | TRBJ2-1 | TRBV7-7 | CASSLGSGLAREQYF
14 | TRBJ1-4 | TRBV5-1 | CASSLGRVGEKLFF
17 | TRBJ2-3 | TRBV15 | CATSRDKRAEGSGTQYF
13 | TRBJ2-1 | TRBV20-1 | CSARGSDSLEQFF
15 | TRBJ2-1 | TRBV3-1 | CASSQEKRARDEQFF
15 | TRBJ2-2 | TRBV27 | CASSSRQGLAGELFF
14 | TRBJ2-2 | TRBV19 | CASSINKGVRELFF
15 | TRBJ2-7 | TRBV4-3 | CASSHQVGSSYEQYF
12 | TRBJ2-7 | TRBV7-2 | CASSYGTPEQYF
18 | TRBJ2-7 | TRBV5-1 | CASSLPKDLGQDTYEQYF
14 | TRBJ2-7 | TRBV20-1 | CSASHRRERDEQYF
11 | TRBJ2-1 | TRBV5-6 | CASSQGLKQFF
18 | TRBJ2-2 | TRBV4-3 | CASSQIGVSPSNTGELFF
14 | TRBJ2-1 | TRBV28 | CASSLGERGREQFF
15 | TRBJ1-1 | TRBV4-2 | CASSQESDRDTEAFF
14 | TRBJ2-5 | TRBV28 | CASSLQQRHETQYF
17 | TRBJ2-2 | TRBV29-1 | CSVEKPGEGPNTGELFF
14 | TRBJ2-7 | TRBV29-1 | CSVGVGTDGYEQYF
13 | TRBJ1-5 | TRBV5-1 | CASSLGTDQPQHF
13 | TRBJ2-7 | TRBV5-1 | CASRAGGQSEQYF